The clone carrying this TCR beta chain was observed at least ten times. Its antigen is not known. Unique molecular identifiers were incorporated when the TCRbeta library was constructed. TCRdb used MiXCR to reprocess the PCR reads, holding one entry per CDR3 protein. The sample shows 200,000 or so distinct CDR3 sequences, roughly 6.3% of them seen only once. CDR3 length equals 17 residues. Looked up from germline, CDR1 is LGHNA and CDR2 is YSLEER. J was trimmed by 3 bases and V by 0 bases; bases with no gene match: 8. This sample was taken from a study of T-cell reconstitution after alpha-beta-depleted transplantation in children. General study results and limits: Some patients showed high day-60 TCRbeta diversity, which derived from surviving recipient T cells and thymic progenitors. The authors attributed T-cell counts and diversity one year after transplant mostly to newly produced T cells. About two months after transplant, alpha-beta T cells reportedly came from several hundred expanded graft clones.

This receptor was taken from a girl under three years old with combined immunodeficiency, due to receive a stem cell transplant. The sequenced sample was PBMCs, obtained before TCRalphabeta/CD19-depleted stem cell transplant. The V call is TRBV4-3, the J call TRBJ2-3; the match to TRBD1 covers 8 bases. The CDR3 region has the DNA TGCGCCAGCAGCCAAGACAGGGGGCCCAGGGTTACAGATACGCAGTATTTT. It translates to CASSQDRGPRVTDTQYF.